Below, 29 T cell receptor beta chains from the same sample are listed, as sequenced in a study of metastatic and nonmetastatic thyroid tumors. No treatment had been given to any patient before thyroid surgery. TCRdb re-called clones from the PCR reads using MiXCR. Here the sample spans approximately 79,000 clones, 8.6% being singletons. What was sequenced was blood. These TCRs come from a female donor with papillary thyroid cancer or a benign thyroid nodule (not recorded which). Some clones in this sample may be carry-over from other donors' samples.

This clone was observed at least ten times. The chain links TRBV18 to TRBJ1-4; weak D call: TRBD1 (5 bases). V lost 2 bases to trimming and J lost 0 bases, with 13 bases between them. Germline CDR1 KGHSH, CDR2 LQKENI. The CDR3 totals 17 residues. This CDR3 is CASSPRGSFATNEKLFF. CDR3 coding DNA: TGTGCCAGCTCACCAAGGGGCAGTTTTGCAACTAATGAAAAACTGTTTTTT.

This chain uses TRBV6-5 with TRBJ2-3; 7 bases map to TRBD2. This CDR3 contains 15 residues. V dropped 4 bases and J dropped 2; count of bases not matched to a gene: 6. The germline V gene encodes CDR1 MNHEY and CDR2 SVGAGI. The CDR3 sequence is CASSCIAGITDTQYF. In DNA form, the CDR3 reads TGTGCCAGCAGTTGTATAGCGGGTATCACAGATACGCAGTATTTT.

In its sample, this clone was seen many times. Here the CDR3 DNA reads TGTGCCAGTAGTATCGTGGGCGCCCCAGATACGCAGTATTTT. Translation gives CASSIVGAPDTQYF. The J gene is TRBJ2-3, the V gene TRBV19; D is ambiguous. The CDR3 totals 14 residues. With 3 bases removed from V and 4 bases from J, the gap between germline ends came to 11 bases. CDR1 LNHDA and CDR2 SQIVND come from the germline V gene (reference sequence).

In this sample, this clone turned up many times. The rearrangement joins TRBV5-4 to TRBJ1-2; D might be TRBD1 (5 bases). The CDR3 spans 14 residues. V was clipped by 3 bases and J by 3 bases, with 12 bases between them. Germline CDR1 is SGHNT and CDR2 is YYREEE (reference sequence). This chain's CDR3 is CASSSPGGHYGYTF. CDR3 DNA sequence: TGTGCCAGCAGCTCACCGGGGGGACACTATGGCTACACCTTC.

This clone was found many times. J is TRBJ1-3 and V is TRBV18; weak D call: TRBD1 (5 bases). The CDR3 is made up of 15 amino acids. Trimming left V 3 bases short and J 3 bases short, with 12 bases between. CDR1 is KGHSH, CDR2 LQKENI, per germline. CDR3 region: CASSPTQGGGNTIYF. In DNA, the CDR3 is TGTGCCAGCTCACCGACCCAGGGAGGTGGAAACACCATATATTTT.

At least ten counts were recorded for this clone. J is TRBJ2-7 and V is TRBV14, with TRBD1 matching 7 bases. Germline loops: CDR1 SGHDN, CDR2 FVKESK. The CDR3 sequence is 13 residues long. Trimming cost V 4 bases and J 2 bases; bases outside gene matches: 2. CDR3 DNA sequence: TGTGCCAGCAGCCGCAGGGGGACCTACGAGCAGTACTTC. It specifies CASSRRGTYEQYF.

This clone was recorded a few times. With a much larger clone just one base away, this may be a read error. The V call is TRBV11-2, the J call TRBJ2-5, with D tentatively TRBD1 or TRBD2 (5 bases each). The CDR3 consists of 13 residues. From germline, CDR1 is SGHAT and CDR2 FQNNGV. Trimming pared 3 bases from V and 13 bases from J, leaving 18 bases between. The CDR3 nucleotides read TGTGCCAGCAGCTTGGGAGTTTGGGACCCCCGGTACTTC. It yields the protein CASSLGVWDPRYF.

The chain links TRBV7-2 to TRBJ2-5; possibly TRBD1 for D (7 bases). CDR1 SGHTA and CDR2 FQGNSA come from the germline V gene. Trimming cost V 1 base and J 3 bases, with 9 bases left between them. This CDR3 region has 14 residues. The DNA for the CDR3 is TGTGCCAGCAGCTTAGGCAGGGGGGAAGAGACCCAGTACTTC. Its translation: CASSLGRGEETQYF.

The table lists this clone with many counts. Other DNA sequences in the sample encode the same CDR3. The chain has TRBV15 and TRBJ2-3; D possibly corresponds to TRBD1 (5 bases). Per germline, CDR1 LNHNV and CDR2 YYDKDF (reference sequence). Trimming removed 3 bases from V and 1 base from J, with 11 bases in between. The CDR3 loop spans 15 amino acids. The DNA of the CDR3 is TGTGCCACCAGCAGTATGACAGCCGGCACAGATACGCAGTATTTT. Protein sequence: CATSSMTAGTDTQYF.

This clone was detected ten times or more. V usage is TRBV7-9 and J usage is TRBJ2-7; TRBD1 matches at 9 bases. CDR3 length equals 15 residues. CDR1 and CDR2 (germline): SEHNR, FQNEAQ (reference sequence). With V trimmed by 3 bases and J by 4 bases, 7 bases remained unmatched. DNA for the CDR3: TGTGCCAGCAGCTTGGGGACAGGGAGTAAGTACGAGCAGTACTTC. Protein sequence: CASSLGTGSKYEQYF.

Many counts were recorded for this clone. The chain is built from TRBV3-1 and TRBJ2-1, with 11 bases aligning to TRBD2. This CDR3 region has 16 residues. The ends lost 4 bases at V and 7 bases at J; junction bases unmatched: 9. Germline V gene sequence: CDR1 LGHDT, CDR2 YNNKEL (reference sequence). For the CDR3, the DNA is TGTGCCAGCAGCCGCCCCGGGACTAGCGGATTTAATGAGCAGTTCTTC. Its translation is CASSRPGTSGFNEQFF.

With regard to this clone: A much more abundant neighbour one base away suggests this may be a read error. CDR3: CASRRQPNTEAFF. The CDR3, as DNA: TGTGCCAGCAGACGACAACCGAACACTGAAGCTTTCTTT. The V gene is TRBV7-2, the J gene TRBJ1-1; unclear D gene. Per germline, CDR1 SGHTA and CDR2 FQGNSA. With 6 bases removed from V and 1 base from J, the gap between germline ends came to 9 bases. The CDR3 is 13 amino acids.

This clone occurred many times. The genes are TRBV12-3 or TRBV12-4 and TRBJ2-1; possible D gene TRBD2, 6 bases. This CDR3 comprises 14 residues. Trimming took 3 bases from V and 6 from J, leaving 12 bases between them. CDR3 in DNA: TGTGCCAGCAGTTTTGTCGGACTATCCAATGAGCAGTTCTTC. Encoded protein: CASSFVGLSNEQFF.

This clone was detected only a few times. The chain joins TRBV5-5 to TRBJ2-3, with no clear D. Trimming took off 0 bases at V and 3 bases at J, with 2 bases between the two ends. In germline, CDR1 is SGHKS, CDR2 YYEKEE (reference sequence). The CDR3 loop spans 12 amino acids. The CDR3 loop is CASSLETDTQYF. CDR3 sequence (DNA): TGTGCCAGCAGCTTGGAGACAGATACGCAGTATTTT. Supplemented by reference TRBV5-5 and TRBJ2-3, the full variable domain reads DAGVTQSPTHLIKTRGQQVTLRCSPISGHKSVSWYQQVLGQGPQFIFQYYEKEERGRGNFPDRFSARQFPNYSSELNVNALLLGDSALYLCASSLETDTQYFGPGTRLTVL.

This clone came up many times. The J gene is TRBJ2-4, the V gene TRBV24-1, with 15 bases aligning to TRBD2. Trimming cost V 4 bases and J 9 bases; bases outside gene matches: 9. Germline loops: CDR1 KGHDR, CDR2 SFDVKD. The CDR3 contains 17 residues. The CDR3 DNA follows: TGTGCCACCAGTGACCGGACTAGCGGGGGGGCCTTTGTCATTCAGTACTTC. Amino acids: CATSDRTSGGAFVIQYF.

This clone was counted a single time. The chain recombines TRBV9 with TRBJ2-7; perhaps TRBD2 as D (6 bases). Trimming left V 0 bases short and J 3 bases short, with 13 bases between. Germline V gene lookup returns CDR1 SGDLS and CDR2 YYNGEE. CDR3 length: 15 amino acids. The CDR3 is CASSVAPGVFYEQYF. In nucleotides, the CDR3 is TGTGCCAGCAGCGTAGCCCCGGGAGTTTTCTACGAGCAGTACTTC.

The gene calls are TRBV12-3 or TRBV12-4 and TRBJ2-3; 12 bases are a match to TRBD1. Germline trimming cut 0 bases from V and 2 bases from J; bases unmatched to any gene: 6. There are 18 residues in the CDR3. CDR3 amino acids: CASSLALGTGGLTDTQYF. CDR3 DNA sequence: TGTGCCAGCAGTTTAGCGCTGGGGACAGGGGGCCTCACAGATACGCAGTATTTT.

Notes on this clone: One end of the junction is discordant with germline, which a read error may explain. The CDR3 region has the DNA TGTGCCAGCAGCCAACTAGCGGGGGCGAACTGTGAGCATTTCTTC. This gives the protein CASSQLAGANCEHFF. The chain couples TRBV3-1 to TRBJ2-1; 10 bases match TRBD2. The V gene's germline CDR1 is LGHDT and CDR2 YNNKEL (reference sequence). The CDR3 length is 15 residues.

The J gene is TRBJ2-3, the V gene TRBV20-1; D is possibly TRBD2 (6 bases). The length of the CDR3 is 13 residues. The V gene's germline CDR1 is DFQATT and CDR2 SNEGSKA (reference sequence). V shed 5 bases and J shed 0 bases, with 9 bases lying between them. CDR3 in amino acids: CSALAESTDTQYF. The CDR3 nucleotides read TGCAGTGCTTTAGCGGAAAGCACAGATACGCAGTATTTT.

This clone occurred many times. This chain links TRBV6-1 with TRBJ2-5, with 12 bases lining up with TRBD2. Germline-derived CDR1 and CDR2 are MNHNS and SASEGT. V trimming: 5 bases; J trimming: 2 bases; junction bases outside the gene matches: 9. CDR3 size: 17 residues. For the CDR3, the DNA is TGTGCCAGCAGTTCCCTAGCGGGGGGGAGACCACAAGAGACCCAGTACTTC. Encoded protein: CASSSLAGGRPQETQYF.

The chain carries TRBV11-2 and TRBJ1-1; perhaps TRBD1 as D (6 bases). V lost 1 base, J lost 4 bases, and 16 bases lay in between. The CDR3 has 16 amino acids. Germline V CDR1 and CDR2: SGHAT, FQNNGV. CDR3 DNA sequence: TGTGCCAGCAGCTTAGGGTCTATGGGGGGCCCCACTGAAGCTTTCTTT. Translated: CASSLGSMGGPTEAFF.

This clone occurred many times. The chain links TRBV27 to TRBJ2-7; 7 nucleotides agree with TRBD1. V shed 6 bases and J 9 bases; nucleotides not matched to a gene: 17. The CDR3 is 15 amino acids. The germline V gene has CDR1 MNHEY and CDR2 SMNVEV (reference sequence). The CDR3 region has the DNA TGTGCCAGCAGCTCTCCGGGACAGTTCCAACCAGCGCAGTACTTC. Protein sequence: CASSSPGQFQPAQYF.

This clone was observed at least ten times. The CDR3 sequence is CASSSPGAYEQYF. The CDR3 coding sequence is TGTGCCAGCAGCTCTCCGGGGGCCTACGAGCAGTACTTC. The chain links TRBV11-2 to TRBJ2-7; perhaps TRBD2 as D (6 bases). V was clipped by 4 bases and J by 2 bases, with 9 bases between them. Germline CDR1 and CDR2: SGHAT and FQNNGV. CDR3 length equals 13 residues.

This clone occurred many times. The chain links TRBV7-2 to TRBJ2-5, with TRBD2 matching 7 bases. J lost 4 bases, V lost 5 bases, and 10 bases had no gene match. Germline CDR1 SGHTA, CDR2 FQGNSA. The CDR3 consists of 15 residues. The CDR3 DNA reads TGTGCCAGCAGCCCATCGGCGGGGAGGGGAGAGACCCAGTACTTC. It codes for CASSPSAGRGETQYF.

The sample holds many counts of this clone. The chain combines TRBV20-1 with TRBJ2-1; either TRBD1 or TRBD2 may fit D (5 bases each). This CDR3 comprises 16 residues. Trimming pared 0 bases from V and 7 bases from J, leaving 19 bases between. The germline CDR1 and CDR2 sequences are DFQATT and SNEGSKA (reference sequence). The CDR3 DNA is TGCAGTGCTAGAGATACGATCCGGGGCCCGCGTAATGAGCAGTTCTTC. Protein: CSARDTIRGPRNEQFF.

This clone was recorded many times. The rearrangement links TRBV20-1 to TRBJ1-5; the D gene is possibly TRBD1 (5 bases). V lost 3 bases and J 3 bases, leaving 15 bases between the germline ends. This CDR3 region has 15 residues. The germline CDR1 and CDR2 sequences are DFQATT and SNEGSKA (reference sequence). CDR3 sequence (DNA): TGCAGTGCTAGGGCAGGGAATTTCCTCAATCAGCCCCAGCATTTT. Translation: CSARAGNFLNQPQHF.

This clone has ten or more counts. V gene TRBV27 combines with J gene TRBJ1-1; D not certain. V was shortened by 5 bases and J by 7 bases, with 8 bases between the two germline ends. The V gene's germline CDR1 is MNHEY and CDR2 SMNVEV (reference sequence). CDR3 length: 11 residues. In nucleotides, the CDR3 is TGTGCCAGCAGTAGTAGGGTTGAAGCTTTCTTT. Residues: CASSSRVEAFF.

Of note for this clone: At the DNA level, this CDR3 is encoded by other sequences in the same sample as well. The chain couples TRBV2 to TRBJ2-2; 16 nucleotides align to TRBD2. CDR3 length: 20 amino acids. V lost 6 bases to trimming and J lost 4 bases; unmatched junction nucleotides: 14. CDR1 and CDR2 (germline): SNHLY, FYNNEI. CDR3 in DNA: TGTGCCAGCAGGAATCCTCCGGGACTAGCGGGGGGGCCGAGCACCGGGGAGCTGTTTTTT. The encoded protein is CASRNPPGLAGGPSTGELFF.

This clone was recorded at least ten times. This chain connects TRBV12-3 or TRBV12-4 to TRBJ2-3; 9 nucleotides agree with TRBD2. J gave up 2 bases and V 5 bases, and 11 bases lay outside the gene matches. The CDR3 is made up of 17 amino acids. CDR3 DNA: TGTGCCAGCAGTCCCTTGGGGGGCGGGGGGGCCACAGATACGCAGTATTTT. It codes for CASSPLGGGGATDTQYF.